A single sample gave rise to the 20 T cell receptor beta chains below, sequenced in a study of blood T cell repertoires in COVID-19. Data came from immunoSEQ multiplex PCR; TCRdb stores just in-frame clones and leaves some out. Of over 20,000 clones in the sample, less than 95% are singletons; the top ten hold 2.7%. The sequencing sample was made of peripheral blood. The receptors derive from a man between 65 and 85 years old with acute or convalescent COVID-19.

This clone was detected only once. V is TRBV19 and J is TRBJ2-1; 9 bases are a match to TRBD1. The germline V gene encodes CDR1 LNHDA and CDR2 SQIVND (reference sequence). This CDR3 contains 15 residues. The V and J ends lost 4 bases and 3 bases, in that order; junction bases with no gene match: 4. The CDR3: CASSKGQGFYNEQFF. The CDR3 nucleotides read TGTGCCAGTAGTAAGGGACAGGGATTCTACAATGAGCAGTTCTTC. The whole variable domain, remainder taken from reference TRBV19 and TRBJ2-1, is DGGITQSPKYLFRKEGQNVTLSCEQNLNHDAMYWYRQDPGQGLRLIYYSQIVNDFQKGDIAEGYSVSREKKESFPLTVTSAQKNPTAFYLCASSKGQGFYNEQFFGPGTRLTVL.

The rearrangement joins TRBV6-5 to TRBJ1-2; a possible D gene is TRBD1 (5 bases). The CDR3 is made up of 14 amino acids. Germline-derived CDR1 and CDR2 are MNHEY and SVGAGI. V lost 6 bases to trimming and J lost 2 bases, with 13 bases between them. As DNA, the CDR3 is TGTGCCAGCAGGCCATCTACAGGAAACTATGGCTACACCTTC. Translation: CASRPSTGNYGYTF.

CDR3 residues: CASSLNGRGRRTTNEKLFF. Here the CDR3 DNA reads TGTGCCAGCAGCTTAAACGGCAGGGGGAGACGAACAACTAATGAAAAACTGTTTTTT. The chain links TRBV7-2 to TRBJ1-4; 7 bases agree with TRBD1. V shed 2 bases, J shed 0 bases, and the junction held 12 bases outside the gene matches. The germline gives CDR1 SGHTA, CDR2 FQGNSA. The length of the CDR3 is 19 residues.

The genes are TRBV14 and TRBJ1-2, with TRBD1 as a possible D gene (5 bases). V was clipped by 4 bases and J by 5 bases, with 11 bases between them. The germline CDR1 and CDR2 sequences are SGHDN and FVKESK. This CDR3 comprises 13 residues. The chain's CDR3 is CASSRPGSYGYTF. CDR3 DNA: TGTGCCAGCAGCCGTCCAGGGTCTTATGGCTACACCTTC.

The chain combines TRBV24-1 with TRBJ2-3; a weak D match, TRBD2 (6 bases). The germline V gene encodes CDR1 KGHDR and CDR2 SFDVKD. The V end was cut by 2 bases, the J end by 2 bases, with 10 bases between. The length of the CDR3 is 15 residues. CDR3 nucleotides: TGTGCCACCAGTGATTCCGGGAGTTACACAGATACGCAGTATTTT. As protein: CATSDSGSYTDTQYF.

The chain links TRBV18 to TRBJ2-4, with 7 nucleotides matching TRBD1. There are 15 residues in the CDR3. V shed 3 bases and J 3 bases; nucleotides not matched to a gene: 5. The germline CDR1 and CDR2 sequences are KGHSH and LQKENI. For the CDR3, the DNA is TGTGCCAGCTCACCGCCGGGACAGCTCAAAAACATTCAGTACTTC. This gives the protein CASSPPGQLKNIQYF. The variable domain in full, with the rest retrieved from reference TRBV18 and TRBJ2-4, is NAGVMQNPRHLVRRRGQEARLRCSPMKGHSHVYWYRQLPEEGLKFMVYLQKENIIDESGMPKERFSAEFPKEGPSILRIQQVVRGDSAAYFCASSPPGQLKNIQYFGAGTRLSVL.

The chain is built from TRBV6-2 or TRBV6-3 and TRBJ1-1; D is undetermined. With 4 bases removed from V and 4 bases from J, the gap between germline ends came to 10 bases. The CDR3 contains 13 residues. The germline V gene encodes CDR1 MNHEY and CDR2 SVGEGT. CDR3 DNA: TGTGCCAGCAGTTGGGCCCCCGGCACTGAAGCTTTCTTT. Protein sequence: CASSWAPGTEAFF.

CDR3 region: CASSVKPQGAGQPQHF. CDR3 bases: TGTGCCAGTAGTGTCAAACCACAGGGGGCGGGTCAGCCCCAGCATTTT. The chain recombines TRBV19 with TRBJ1-5, with 9 bases fitting TRBD1. The CDR3 has 16 residues. Unmatched junction bases numbered 11, after V lost 5 bases and J lost 6 bases. CDR1 is LNHDA and CDR2 is SQIVND in the germline V gene (reference sequence).

V and J are TRBV2 and TRBJ2-7; D uncertain. Germline loops: CDR1 SNHLY, CDR2 FYNNEI. V was clipped by 2 bases and J by 3 bases, with 8 bases between them. CDR3 size: 13 residues. The CDR3 reads CASSESGIYEQYF. The CDR3 nucleotides read TGTGCCAGCAGTGAATCAGGAATCTACGAGCAGTACTTC.

The rearrangement uses TRBV5-1 and TRBJ2-7; D is possibly TRBD2 (5 bases). With 0 bases removed from V and 0 bases from J, the gap between germline ends came to 13 bases. This CDR3 comprises 16 residues. CDR1 is SGHRS and CDR2 is YFSETQ in the germline V gene. The DNA for the CDR3 is TGCGCCAGCAGCTTGGCCGGCGGGCAGCCCTCCTACGAGCAGTACTTC. Residues: CASSLAGGQPSYEQYF. The full variable domain, in which reference TRBV5-1 and TRBJ2-7 provide the parts outside the CDR3, is KAGVTQTPRYLIKTRGQQVTLSCSPISGHRSVSWYQQTPGQGLQFLFEYFSETQRNKGNFPGRFSGRQFSNSRSEMNVSTLELGDSALYLCASSLAGGQPSYEQYFGPGTRLTVT.

The V gene is TRBV7-2, the J gene TRBJ2-3; TRBD1 might be the D (5 bases). Germline V gene sequence: CDR1 SGHTA, CDR2 FQGNSA. CDR3 length equals 14 residues. V lost 0 bases, J lost 4 bases, and 8 bases lay in between. In nucleotides, the CDR3 is TGTGCCAGCAGCTTAGCGGGGCCCCCAGATACGCAGTATTTT. Amino acids: CASSLAGPPDTQYF.

The genes are TRBV29-1 and TRBJ2-5; 8 positions match TRBD1. CDR3 length equals 15 residues. Germline CDR1 and CDR2: SQVTM and ANQGSEA. The ends lost 6 bases at V and 2 bases at J; junction bases unmatched: 11. The CDR3 region is CSVRPGQGEQETQYF. The CDR3 nucleotides read TGCAGCGTCCGACCAGGACAGGGAGAACAAGAGACCCAGTACTTC.

The chain has TRBV4-2 and TRBJ1-4; no definite D call. Germline V gives CDR1 LGHNA, CDR2 YNFKEQ. The length of the CDR3 is 12 residues. Deletions cut 4 bases from V and 5 bases from J, with 5 bases between. The CDR3 reads CASSRQNEKLFF. CDR3 DNA: TGTGCCAGCAGCCGACAAAATGAAAAACTGTTTTTT.

This clone was recorded once. The V and J genes are TRBV25-1 and TRBJ1-1; D call uncertain. CDR1 and CDR2 (germline): MGHDK, SYGVNS. This CDR3 is 14 amino acids long. Trimming took off 2 bases at V and 5 bases at J, with 12 bases between the two ends. The CDR3 region has the DNA TGTGCCAGCAGTGAAGAACCCACTATGACTGAAGCTTTCTTT. It translates to CASSEEPTMTEAFF.

This clone has just a few counts. The J gene is TRBJ1-6, the V gene TRBV7-8; D uncertain. V lost 5 bases and J lost 7, with 9 bases in between. The length of the CDR3 is 13 residues. Germline V gives CDR1 SGHVS, CDR2 FQNEAQ. DNA for the CDR3: TGTGCCAGCAGCCTCGTAGCAAATTCACCCCTCCACTTT. It specifies CASSLVANSPLHF.

The J gene is TRBJ2-7, the V gene TRBV9; maybe TRBD2 (5 bases). Germline V gene data show CDR1 as SGDLS and CDR2 as YYNGEE. V was trimmed by 5 bases and J by 0 bases, leaving 18 bases between them. The CDR3 is made up of 16 amino acids. This chain's CDR3 is CASRPGPGIHSYEQYF. CDR3 DNA: TGTGCCAGCAGACCAGGTCCGGGAATTCACTCCTACGAGCAGTACTTC.

The rearrangement uses TRBV28 and TRBJ1-2; possibly TRBD1 for D (5 bases). Trimming removed 1 base from V and 8 bases from J, with 14 bases in between. The CDR3 runs 14 residues. Germline CDR1 and CDR2: MDHEN and SYDVKM. The CDR3 coding sequence is TGTGCCAGCAGTTTATTCCTACAGGTCAACGGCTACACCTTC. Its translation: CASSLFLQVNGYTF.

This clone was recorded once. The chain uses TRBV30 and TRBJ2-3; a possible D gene is TRBD1 (8 bases). CDR1 and CDR2 (germline): GTSNPN, SVGIG (reference sequence). There are 15 residues in the CDR3. V gave up 0 bases and J gave up 4 bases, with 14 bases separating them. The CDR3 region is CAWSVQQGGADTQYF. CDR3 DNA: TGTGCCTGGAGTGTACAACAGGGGGGGGCAGATACGCAGTATTTT.

CDR3 in DNA: TGTGCCAGCAGTTACAGCAAATCCTACGAGCAGTACTTC. Its translation: CASSYSKSYEQYF. V gene TRBV12-3 or TRBV12-4 combines with J gene TRBJ2-7; D remains unclear. This CDR3 contains 13 residues. Between the trimmed V and J ends, which lost 4 bases and 1 base, there was a span of 8 bases.

The chain recombines TRBV28 with TRBJ2-1, with 7 bases lining up with TRBD1. CDR1 is MDHEN, CDR2 SYDVKM, per germline. V trimming: 6 bases; J trimming: 15 bases; junction bases outside the gene matches: 14. CDR3 length: 13 amino acids. CDR3 DNA: TGTGCCAGCAGCCAAGGGGACAGCTTCCTTCGGTTCTTC. Protein sequence: CASSQGDSFLRFF.